The TCR beta chain under discussion was sequenced for a study of blood T cell repertoires in COVID-19. Study overall: The United States, Italy and Spain were the sources of the acute and convalescent COVID-19 samples. From T cells, B-cell-depleted T cells, or PBMCs came the material, which was cDNA or gDNA.

The CDR3 has 15 residues. CDR1 and CDR2 (germline): SGHNT, YYREEE (reference sequence). J lost 10 bases, V lost 0 bases, and 8 bases had no gene match. As handled by the study authors: Amplifying reference gene primers gave estimates of nucleated cell counts. Clones were read by immunoSEQ multiplex PCR, and TCRdb kept only the in-frame ones, dropping some. The V and J calls and the clone size are those of that table, but D and trimming were determined from the DNA. Found here are about 260,000 clones, over 80% of them singletons; the top ten hold approximately 1.5%. The genes are TRBV5-4 and TRBJ2-5; 11 bases are shared with TRBD1. The source material was peripheral blood. The sequence derives from a woman between 40 and 55 years old who had recovered from COVID-19. CDR3 sequence: CASSLVGTGGVDQYF. CDR3 nucleotide sequence: TGTGCCAGCAGCTTGGTCGGGACAGGGGGGGTCGACCAGTACTTC.